What follows are 17 T cell receptor beta chains derived from one specimen sequenced in a study of control samples from healthy donors and cancer patients (TCRdb year 2020). Preparation of the library involved the immunoSEQ multiplex PCR assay. TCRdb's version of the immuneACCESS table is confined to in-frame rearrangements and falls short of the full clone set. An unresolved V gene accounts for under half of the shortfall where checked; the remainder is of unknown origin. The table for this sample lists some 170,000 clones; around 94% of them were counted only once. The ten largest make up around 15% of the sample. Sequencing was done on a sample of PBMCs. The receptor source for this set is a man in his 60s with colorectal cancer.

The chain recombines TRBV19 with TRBJ2-7, with a weak D call TRBD1 (5 bases). This CDR3 is built from 14 residues. V gave up 3 bases and J gave up 3 bases, with 12 bases separating them. Germline V gives CDR1 LNHDA, CDR2 SQIVND (reference sequence). The CDR3 loop reads CASSIKAGNYEQYF. CDR3 DNA sequence: TGTGCCAGTAGTATCAAGGCAGGGAACTACGAGCAGTACTTC.

The chain uses TRBV11-1 and TRBJ2-4, with TRBD1 identical over 11 bases. Germline loops: CDR1 SGHAT, CDR2 FQDESV (reference sequence). The CDR3 extends over 16 amino acids. V lost 5 bases to trimming and J lost 6 bases; unmatched junction nucleotides: 9. Written as DNA, the CDR3 is TGTGCCAGCAGCGCTCAAGCCGGGACAGGGGGAAACATTCAGTACTTC. Amino acid sequence: CASSAQAGTGGNIQYF.

The V and J genes are TRBV19 and TRBJ2-1; D gene uncertain. Germline values: CDR1 LNHDA, CDR2 SQIVND (reference sequence). The CDR3 totals 15 residues. Between the trimmed V and J ends, which lost 2 bases and 0 bases, there was a span of 8 bases. CDR3 sequence reads: CASSIRTPSYNEQFF. CDR3 bases: TGTGCCAGTAGTATACGTACCCCCTCCTACAATGAGCAGTTCTTC.

In this sample, this clone turned up a few times. The rearrangement joins TRBV5-1 to TRBJ2-5; 8 bases are a match to TRBD2. Germline V gene lookup returns CDR1 SGHRS and CDR2 YFSETQ. The trim removed 6 bases at V and 4 bases at J, leaving 8 bases unmatched. This CDR3 is 14 amino acids long. The CDR3 coding sequence is TGCGCCAGCACCCGAACGGGGGGGCGAGAGACCCAGTACTTC. Protein sequence: CASTRTGGRETQYF.

The J gene is TRBJ2-1, the V gene TRBV10-3, with TRBD1 matching 9 bases. The CDR3 consists of 17 residues. In germline, CDR1 is ENHRY, CDR2 SYGVKD. After removal of 2 bases from V and 6 bases from J, the junction contained 11 bases not matched to a gene. The CDR3 region has the DNA TGTGCCATCAGTGAGCTTCCCGGGACAGGGAGTAGCAATGAGCAGTTCTTC. It encodes CAISELPGTGSSNEQFF.

J is TRBJ1-2 and V is TRBV9; D may be TRBD1 (5 bases). Germline CDR1 SGDLS, CDR2 YYNGEE. V lost 7 bases and J lost 2, with 15 bases in between. The CDR3 length is 14 residues. This CDR3 reads CASSTGGSNYGYTF. As DNA, the CDR3 is TGTGCCAGCTCTACCGGGGGGTCGAACTATGGCTACACCTTC.

V usage is TRBV29-1 and J usage is TRBJ2-3; 9 nucleotides align to TRBD2. This CDR3 has 15 amino acids. Germline V gene sequence: CDR1 SQVTM, CDR2 ANQGSEA. The V gene end was trimmed by 0 bases and the J gene end by 3 bases; junction bases not matched to a gene: 4. The CDR3 loop reads CSVEDSSGATDTQYF. Here the CDR3 DNA reads TGCAGCGTTGAAGATTCTAGCGGGGCGACAGATACGCAGTATTTT.

The chain uses TRBV5-1 and TRBJ2-1, with TRBD2 matching over 12 bases. The CDR3 has 15 residues. Germline CDR1 is SGHRS and CDR2 is YFSETQ. V dropped 6 bases and J dropped 5; count of bases not matched to a gene: 6. CDR3 sequence: CASTYRTSGDNEQFF. DNA for the CDR3: TGCGCCAGCACCTACCGGACTAGCGGGGACAATGAGCAGTTCTTC.

The gene calls are TRBV19 and TRBJ1-5, with 8 positions matching TRBD1. Germline assignment: CDR1 LNHDA and CDR2 SQIVND (reference sequence). The CDR3 sequence is 17 residues long. After removal of 2 bases from V and 3 bases from J, the junction contained 9 bases not matched to a gene. The CDR3, as DNA: TGTGCCAGTAGTATATTTCCGGGACAGGCCTTCAATCAGCCCCAGCATTTT. Translating it yields CASSIFPGQAFNQPQHF.

The CDR3 nucleotides read TGTGCCACCAGTGAAGGGAGGGCCTACGAGCAGTACTTC. It encodes CATSEGRAYEQYF. The chain combines TRBV24-1 with TRBJ2-7, with TRBD2 matching 7 bases. CDR3 length equals 13 residues. The junction had 1 base not matched to a gene; V was cut back by 4 bases and J by 2 bases. Germline CDR1 is KGHDR and CDR2 is SFDVKD.

The V gene is TRBV24-1, the J gene TRBJ1-5; maybe TRBD1 (5 bases). The CDR3 spans 16 residues. In germline, CDR1 is KGHDR, CDR2 SFDVKD. Trimming cost V 4 bases and J 2 bases, with 14 bases left between them. This CDR3 is CATSETGTRGNQPQHF. The CDR3 region has the DNA TGTGCCACCAGTGAAACCGGGACTCGAGGCAATCAGCCCCAGCATTTT.

This chain links TRBV7-9 with TRBJ2-1, with 7 bases that match TRBD1. The ends lost 0 bases at V and 6 bases at J; junction bases unmatched: 5. Per the germline V gene, CDR1 is SEHNR and CDR2 is FQNEAQ (reference sequence). There are 15 residues in the CDR3. The CDR3 protein is CASSLAQGQINEQFF. As DNA, the CDR3 is TGTGCCAGCAGCTTAGCCCAGGGACAGATCAATGAGCAGTTCTTC.

The chain recombines TRBV29-1 with TRBJ1-1, with TRBD1 matching over 7 bases. V shed 7 bases and J 11 bases; nucleotides not matched to a gene: 10. Germline values: CDR1 SQVTM, CDR2 ANQGSEA. This CDR3 comprises 11 residues. CDR3 amino acids: CSARQGNAAFF. The CDR3 nucleotides read TGCAGCGCTCGACAGGGAAATGCGGCTTTCTTT.

V and J are TRBV6-5 and TRBJ1-6; 10 nucleotides agree with TRBD1. V shed 6 bases and J 9 bases; nucleotides not matched to a gene: 5. From germline, CDR1 is MNHEY and CDR2 SVGAGI. This CDR3 has 14 amino acids. CDR3 nucleotides: TGTGCCAGCAGGCCCGGGACAGGGGCTTCACCCCTCCACTTT. It is translated as CASRPGTGASPLHF.

The V call is TRBV5-1, the J call TRBJ1-2; 10 bases are a match to TRBD1. The CDR3 has 14 residues. Losses at the gene ends were 3 bases for V and 3 bases for J; bases not matched to a gene: 2. Germline V gene lookup returns CDR1 SGHRS and CDR2 YFSETQ. The CDR3 region has the DNA TGCGCCAGCAGCTCGGGACAGGGGCACTATGGCTACACCTTC. The encoded protein is CASSSGQGHYGYTF.

This clone showed up just a few times. CDR3 amino acids: CASSETGRNTIYF. The CDR3 DNA reads as TGCGCCAGCAGTGAGACAGGGCGAAACACCATATATTTT. The rearrangement joins TRBV10-2 to TRBJ1-3, with a possible D match to TRBD1 (6 bases). The CDR3 runs 13 residues. The germline V gene encodes CDR1 WSHSY and CDR2 SAAADI. V lost 2 bases and J 5 bases, leaving 7 bases between the germline ends.

The gene calls are TRBV7-2 and TRBJ1-2; D not resolved. CDR3 length equals 11 residues. Germline loops: CDR1 SGHTA, CDR2 FQGNSA. Trimming removed 3 bases at V and 8 bases at J, with 7 bases between. The CDR3 here is CASSFNGGYTF. The CDR3 nucleotides are TGTGCCAGCAGCTTTAATGGCGGCTACACCTTC.